The 3 T cell receptor beta chains below come from one sample, sequenced in a study of CD8+ T cells in alopecia areata. As the sequencing template, cDNA was produced by extracting RNA and reverse transcribing it. The repertoire was sequenced with immunoSEQ multiplex PCR; TCRdb's copy has only in-frame clones and lacks some. This sample yields more than 11,000 clones, of which around three fifths are seen a single time; roughly 4% belongs to the top ten. Sorting of CD4+ cells into CD25+CD127- cells was performed for roughly 5 patients. Sequenced material: CD4+ Tregs sorted from blood. Every receptor here comes from a human donor with alopecia areata.

V usage is TRBV19 and J usage is TRBJ1-5; D is unresolved. Germline loops: CDR1 LNHDA, CDR2 SQIVND (reference sequence). The CDR3 covers 15 residues. V gave up 7 bases and J gave up 5 bases, with 18 bases separating them. The CDR3 DNA follows: TGTGCCAGTACGGAAGGATTCCCGTCGTATCAGCCCCAGCATTTT. Residues: CASTEGFPSYQPQHF.

V and J are TRBV5-1 and TRBJ2-5; TRBD2 matches at 10 bases. This CDR3 contains 14 residues. The V gene end was trimmed by 0 bases and the J gene end by 5 bases; junction bases not matched to a gene: 1. Per the germline V gene, CDR1 is SGHRS and CDR2 is YFSETQ. The DNA for the CDR3 is TGCGCCAGCAGCTTGGTTAGCGGGGGGGAGACCCAGTACTTC. Protein sequence: CASSLVSGGETQYF. The full variable domain, with the rest looked up from reference TRBV5-1 and TRBJ2-5, is KAGVTQTPRYLIKTRGQQVTLSCSPISGHRSVSWYQQTPGQGLQFLFEYFSETQRNKGNFPGRFSGRQFSNSRSEMNVSTLELGDSALYLCASSLVSGGETQYFGPGTRLLVL.

The rearrangement joins TRBV5-1 to TRBJ2-1; D remains unclear. Per germline, CDR1 SGHRS and CDR2 YFSETQ. V lost 1 base and J 8 bases, leaving 7 bases between the germline ends. The CDR3 consists of 12 residues. CDR3 in amino acids: CASSLLGDEQFF. The CDR3 DNA is TGCGCCAGCAGCTTGTTGGGCGATGAGCAGTTCTTC.